One and the same sample provided the 29 T cell receptor beta chains below, sequenced in a study of cytotoxic CD8 clonotypes in ibrutinib-treated CLL. Only in-frame clones appear in the TCRdb table, and some are missing; sequencing was by immunoSEQ multiplex PCR. The sample records about 330,000 clones, roughly 70% being singletons. The specimen was PBMCs, collected after 36 months of ibrutinib treatment. The receptors shown here come from a human donor with chronic lymphocytic leukemia.

In this sample, this clone turned up a few times. The chain couples TRBV21-1 to TRBJ2-2; TRBD2 reflects the table's D call only, with no check against the DNA. TRBV21-1 constitutes a pseudogene. The CDR3 extends over 16 amino acids. The CDR3 DNA follows: TGTGCCAGCAGCCCCCCAAGTGGAGGGCACACCGGGGAGCTGTTTTTT. It codes for CASSPPSGGHTGELFF.

V gene TRBV28 combines with J gene TRBJ1-2, with 7 bases identical to TRBD1. There are 16 residues in the CDR3. Germline values: CDR1 MDHEN, CDR2 SYDVKM. The junction had 9 bases not matched to a gene; V was cut back by 5 bases and J by 0 bases. DNA for the CDR3: TGTGCCAGCAGTGTGGCCTACAGGGGAGCTAACTATGGCTACACCTTC. It specifies CASSVAYRGANYGYTF.

The chain is built from TRBV28 and TRBJ2-7; D call uncertain. V lost 5 bases and J 4 bases, leaving 15 bases between the germline ends. CDR1 is MDHEN, CDR2 SYDVKM, per germline. The CDR3 has 14 residues. For the CDR3, the DNA is TGTGCCAGCAGTCATGCCCCGGCCCTATACGAGCAGTACTTC. It is translated as CASSHAPALYEQYF.

This clone has only one observation. The rearrangement uses TRBV28 and TRBJ2-7; 8 bases agree with TRBD1. The CDR3 has 13 residues. The V and J ends lost 6 bases and 5 bases, in that order; junction bases with no gene match: 6. CDR1 MDHEN and CDR2 SYDVKM come from the germline V gene. DNA for the CDR3: TGTGCCAGCAGCGCCAGGGGGCGGAACGAGCAGTACTTC. Translated: CASSARGRNEQYF.

This clone was recorded a few times. The gene calls are TRBV27 and TRBJ1-1; D unresolved. In germline, CDR1 is MNHEY, CDR2 SMNVEV (reference sequence). The CDR3 runs 14 residues. V dropped 6 bases and J dropped 10 bases, with 21 bases sitting between them. The CDR3 reads CASSPQKKGFVAFF. CDR3 bases: TGTGCCAGCAGCCCACAGAAGAAGGGCTTTGTAGCTTTCTTT.

This clone was seen more than once but under ten times. The chain joins TRBV11-2 to TRBJ2-3, with TRBD1 as a possible D gene (6 bases). Germline lookup yields CDR1 SGHAT and CDR2 FQNNGV. This CDR3 region has 14 residues. With 3 bases removed from V and 2 bases from J, the gap between germline ends came to 9 bases. The CDR3 here is CASSLRTVTDTQYF. The CDR3 DNA follows: TGTGCCAGCAGCTTGCGGACAGTCACAGATACGCAGTATTTT.

The chain recombines TRBV7-8 with TRBJ2-1; possible D gene TRBD2, 6 bases. The CDR3 consists of 13 residues. Looked up from germline, CDR1 is SGHVS and CDR2 is FQNEAQ. V dropped 5 bases and J dropped 4 bases, with 9 bases sitting between them. CDR3 nucleotide sequence: TGTGCCAGCAGCGCGACTAGATACAATGAGCAGTTCTTC. This sequence encodes CASSATRYNEQFF. Full variable domain (remainder filled in from reference TRBV7-8 and TRBJ2-1): GAGVSQSPRYKVAKRGQDVALRCDPISGHVSLFWYQQALGQGPEFLTYFQNEAQLDKSGLPSDRFFAERPEGSVSTLKIQRTQQEDSAVYLCASSATRYNEQFFGPGTRLTVL.

The V gene is TRBV6-6, the J gene TRBJ1-5; D gene ambiguous. This CDR3 region has 14 residues. Per germline, CDR1 MNHNY and CDR2 SVGAGI (reference sequence). V gave up 2 bases and J gave up 0 bases, with 5 bases separating them. CDR3: CASSYLDSNQPQHF. Written as DNA, the CDR3 is TGTGCCAGCAGTTACCTGGATAGCAATCAGCCCCAGCATTTT.

The chain carries TRBV7-9 and TRBJ1-5, with D possibly TRBD1 on 5 matching bases. The germline V gene encodes CDR1 SEHNR and CDR2 FQNEAQ (reference sequence). There are 17 residues in the CDR3. Trimming left V 1 base short and J 3 bases short, with 16 bases between. The CDR3 coding sequence is TGTGCCAGCAGCTTAGGTTCGTTTAGGGACCACAATCAGCCCCAGCATTTT. Amino acids: CASSLGSFRDHNQPQHF.

The chain links TRBV18 to TRBJ2-5; D might be TRBD1 (5 bases). The CDR3 contains 12 residues. The germline gives CDR1 KGHSH, CDR2 LQKENI. The germline V and J ends were trimmed by 4 bases and 5 bases, with 8 bases remaining between them. In DNA form, the CDR3 reads TGTGCCAGCTCACAGGGGCCGGAGACCCAGTACTTC. Its translation: CASSQGPETQYF.

The rearrangement uses TRBV19 and TRBJ2-5, with 8 bases matching TRBD1. Germline V lookup: CDR1 LNHDA, CDR2 SQIVND (reference sequence). This CDR3 comprises 14 residues. Trimming took 5 bases from V and 1 from J; bases not matched to a gene: 3. CDR3 nucleotide sequence: TGTGCCAGTAGTGCTACAGGGGGCCAAGAGACCCAGTACTTC. Its translation is CASSATGGQETQYF.

Details on this clone: A junction boundary mismatches the germline segment, possibly from a read error. The chain employs TRBV7-9 and TRBJ2-1, with D perhaps assigned TRBD1 or TRBD2 (5 bases each). Germline V gives CDR1 SEHNR, CDR2 FQNEAQ (reference sequence). The CDR3 sequence is 15 residues long. In DNA, the CDR3 is TGTGCCAGCAGCATGCCGGGACGCCTCTACAATGGGCAGTTCTTC. The encoded protein is CASSMPGRLYNGQFF.

This clone was detected a few times. This chain connects TRBV6-5 to TRBJ2-5; possible D gene TRBD1, 5 bases. This CDR3 is built from 14 residues. Germline CDR1 MNHEY, CDR2 SVGAGI. Trimming stripped 0 bases from V and 7 bases from J, with 12 bases between. The CDR3 loop reads CASSYSRQGVTQYF. The DNA for the CDR3 is TGTGCCAGCAGTTACTCCCGTCAGGGCGTGACCCAGTACTTC.

This chain connects TRBV6-5 to TRBJ2-1; D possibly corresponds to TRBD1 (5 bases). The ends were cut back, 1 base at V and 4 bases at J, with 8 bases in the middle. CDR1 is MNHEY and CDR2 is SVGAGI in the germline V gene. The CDR3 runs to 14 residues. In DNA form, the CDR3 reads TGTGCCAGCAGTTACTTGGCAGGGTACAATGAGCAGTTCTTC. It codes for CASSYLAGYNEQFF.

This clone was observed a few times. The chain has TRBV4-2 and TRBJ1-1, with D hard to call. The germline gives CDR1 LGHNA, CDR2 YNFKEQ. Trimming pared 1 base from V and 3 bases from J, leaving 9 bases between. This CDR3 is 14 amino acids long. The CDR3 loop is CASSQGVGDTEAFF. Written as DNA, the CDR3 is TGTGCCAGCAGCCAAGGGGTTGGGGACACTGAAGCTTTCTTT.

V usage is TRBV7-9 and J usage is TRBJ1-2, with D possibly TRBD1 on 5 matching bases. Trimming took 2 bases from V and 8 from J, leaving 12 bases between them. The CDR3 sequence is 13 residues long. Germline V gene sequence: CDR1 SEHNR, CDR2 FQNEAQ (reference sequence). The CDR3 DNA reads as TGTGCCAGCAGCTTACTACAGGCGGGCGGCTACACCTTC. This sequence encodes CASSLLQAGGYTF. The full variable domain, rest sourced from reference TRBV7-9 and TRBJ1-2, is DTGVSQNPRHKITKRGQNVTFRCDPISEHNRLYWYRQTLGQGPEFLTYFQNEAQLEKSRLLSDRFSAERPKGSFSTLEIQRTEQGDSAMYLCASSLLQAGGYTFGSGTRLTVV.

This clone was counted a single time. The V gene is TRBV12-1, the J gene TRBJ2-2; the tabulated D call, TRBD1, remains unverified against the DNA. TRBV12-1 is given as a pseudogene. CDR3 length: 19 residues. CDR3 region: CAVPPGTGTTTGTTGELFF. The DNA of the CDR3 is TGTGCCGTCCCGCCAGGGACAGGGACGACCACGGGAACGACCGGGGAGCTGTTTTTT.

The rearrangement links TRBV11-2 to TRBJ1-1, with no clear D. Trimming took off 1 base at V and 2 bases at J, with 17 bases between the two ends. The CDR3 extends over 17 amino acids. From germline, CDR1 is SGHAT and CDR2 FQNNGV. CDR3 nucleotide sequence: TGTGCCAGCAGCTTAGTCCTGGACGGCAGACCAAACACTGAAGCTTTCTTT. It encodes CASSLVLDGRPNTEAFF.

This clone has only a few counts. This chain connects TRBV10-2 to TRBJ2-1; no reliable D call. The germline V and J ends were trimmed by 8 bases and 10 bases, with 9 bases remaining between them. Germline assignment: CDR1 WSHSY and CDR2 SAAADI. CDR3 length: 10 residues. CDR3 DNA: TGCGCCAGCGGGGTATGGGAGCAGTTCTTC. This encodes CASGVWEQFF.

The V and J genes are TRBV6-5 and TRBJ2-5, with D possibly matching TRBD2 (5 bases). With 6 bases removed from V and 4 bases from J, the gap between germline ends came to 9 bases. This CDR3 has 12 residues. The germline V gene encodes CDR1 MNHEY and CDR2 SVGAGI. CDR3 in DNA: TGTGCCAGCAGAACTAGTGGAGAGACCCAGTACTTC. Translated, it gives CASRTSGETQYF.

The chain has TRBV18 and TRBJ2-7; 7 nucleotides align to TRBD1. The CDR3 is 14 amino acids. J gave up 2 bases and V 3 bases, and 4 bases lay outside the gene matches. CDR1 and CDR2 from the germline V gene are KGHSH and LQKENI. The CDR3 DNA reads TGTGCCAGCTCACCCACCGGGACAGCCTACGAGCAGTACTTC. It yields the protein CASSPTGTAYEQYF.

V and J are TRBV27 and TRBJ2-7; TRBD1 agrees at 8 bases. With 5 bases clipped from V and 3 bases from J, the junction kept 3 bases outside the gene matches. CDR1 is MNHEY and CDR2 is SMNVEV in the germline V gene (reference sequence). CDR3 size: 13 residues. CDR3 bases: TGTGCCAGCAGTGTAACAGGGGGCTACGAGCAGTACTTC. Protein product: CASSVTGGYEQYF.

The rearrangement links TRBV5-1 to TRBJ2-7; a weak D match, TRBD1 (6 bases). The CDR3 contains 12 residues. Germline-derived CDR1 and CDR2 are SGHRS and YFSETQ. Trimming removed 4 bases from V and 4 bases from J, with 9 bases in between. The CDR3 is CASSTTGYEQYF. CDR3 nucleotide sequence: TGCGCCAGCAGCACCACAGGGTACGAGCAGTACTTC.

The genes are TRBV7-2 and TRBJ2-6; D is ambiguous. CDR3 length equals 16 residues. Germline values: CDR1 SGHTA, CDR2 FQGNSA. V lost 2 bases and J lost 2, with 10 bases in between. CDR3 in amino acids: CASSLRPPPGANVLTF. CDR3 sequence (DNA): TGTGCCAGCAGCTTAAGACCCCCCCCTGGGGCCAACGTCCTGACTTTC.

Here the CDR3 reads CASSPPGQGAFGELFF. The CDR3 DNA is TGTGCCAGCAGCCCGCCGGGACAGGGGGCGTTCGGGGAGCTGTTTTTT. The V call is TRBV9, the J call TRBJ2-2; 12 bases match TRBD1. Per germline, CDR1 SGDLS and CDR2 YYNGEE. The CDR3 length is 16 residues. With 4 bases clipped from V and 7 bases from J, the junction kept 8 bases outside the gene matches. Complete variable domain (other parts from reference TRBV9 and TRBJ2-2): DSGVTQTPKHLITATGQRVTLRCSPRSGDLSVYWYQQSLDQGLQFLIQYYNGEERAKGNILERFSAQQFPDLHSELNLSSLELGDSALYFCASSPPGQGAFGELFFGEGSRLTVL.

The rearrangement joins TRBV30 to TRBJ2-1; D perhaps matches TRBD1 (6 bases). V lost 2 bases to trimming and J lost 3 bases, with 23 bases between them. Germline V gives CDR1 GTSNPN, CDR2 SVGIG (reference sequence). The CDR3 covers 18 residues. DNA for the CDR3: TGTGCCTGGAGTATAGGAAAGGCTTGGACAGTCAACTACAATGAGCAGTTCTTC. Encoded protein: CAWSIGKAWTVNYNEQFF.

This clone was observed a few times. This chain joins TRBV4-1 and TRBJ2-6; 10 positions match TRBD1. Trimming at V came to 0 bases and at J to 0 bases, leaving 5 bases not matched to a gene. Looked up from germline, CDR1 is MGHRA and CDR2 is YSYEKL. The CDR3 has 19 amino acids. The CDR3 DNA reads TGCGCCAGCAGCCAAGATCGCCGACAGGGGGCCTCTGGGGCCAACGTCCTGACTTTC. It is translated as CASSQDRRQGASGANVLTF.

V usage is TRBV18 and J usage is TRBJ1-6; TRBD1 agrees at 8 bases. The CDR3 covers 13 residues. Trimming removed 5 bases from V and 7 bases from J; junction bases left unmatched: 1. CDR1 is KGHSH and CDR2 is LQKENI in the germline V gene. DNA of the CDR3: TGTGCCAGCTCAGGGACAGGAAATTCACCCCTCCACTTT. Its translation: CASSGTGNSPLHF.

V gene TRBV13 combines with J gene TRBJ2-4; 9 positions agree with TRBD1. Trimming at V came to 5 bases and at J to 5 bases, leaving 13 bases not matched to a gene. CDR1 and CDR2 (germline): PRHDT, FYEKMQ (reference sequence). This CDR3 has 17 residues. Here the CDR3 DNA reads TGTGCCAGCAGCGCGGACAGGGGTCTAGCATCGGAAAACATTCAGTACTTC. Encoded protein: CASSADRGLASENIQYF.